These T cell receptor beta chains were read from a single sample in a study of CD8+CD57+ T cells in acquired aplastic anemia. MiXCR, applied by TCRdb to the reads, yields one record per CDR3 protein. The sample consists of approximately 300,000 distinct CDR3 sequences, 56% of them appearing once. What was sequenced was sorted CD4+, CD8+, or CD8+CD57+ T cells (not recorded which) from PBMCs. These receptor sequences come from a human donor with aplastic anemia. Both conserved end residues are part of each CDR3. D genes are given only for firm matches. Size values are once, few and many counts, or a class for expanded clones, and some rows have none.

D gene | clone size | J gene | V gene | CDR3 protein | CDR3 DNA
TRBD2 | many | TRBJ2-5 | TRBV7-2 | CASTTGTRATTQYF | TGTGCCAGCACCACCGGGACTAGAGCCACCACCCAGTACTTC
TRBD1 | - | TRBJ2-3 | TRBV7-3 | CASSQEGTGNTDTQYF | TGTGCCAGCAGCCAAGAGGGGACAGGGAACACAGATACGCAGTATTTT
TRBD2 | many | TRBJ2-1 | TRBV7-2 | CASSFQAGGYNEQFF | TGTGCCAGCAGCTTTCAAGCGGGGGGCTACAATGAGCAGTTCTTC
TRBD2 | many | TRBJ2-7 | TRBV3-1 | CASTPSGTSGIHEQYF | TGTGCCAGCACCCCAAGTGGGACTAGCGGGATCCACGAGCAGTACTTC
- | - | TRBJ1-1 | TRBV10-3 | CAISESLGNTEAFF | TGTGCCATCAGTGAGTCTTTGGGAAACACTGAAGCTTTCTTT
- | - | TRBJ2-7 | TRBV10-3 | CASSYLPATGLSSYEQYF | TGTGCCAGCAGTTACCTTCCTGCTACAGGTCTGAGCTCCTACGAGCAGTACTTC
- | few | TRBJ2-7 | TRBV20-1 | CSARTDRTYEQYF | TGCAGTGCTAGGACAGATCGGACATACGAGCAGTACTTC
- | - | TRBJ2-7 | TRBV10-3 | CASSYRAGEQYF | TGTGCCAGCAGTTACCGGGCGGGGGAGCAGTACTTC
TRBD2 | - | TRBJ2-5 | TRBV7-2 | CASSARLAGETQYF | TGTGCCAGCAGCGCTCGACTAGCGGGGGAGACCCAGTACTTC
TRBD2 | - | TRBJ2-5 | TRBV20-1 | CSALAGGLETQYF | TGCAGTGCTTTAGCGGGGGGGCTGGAGACCCAGTACTTC
- | few | TRBJ2-1 | TRBV7-2 | CASSLGTGGGLEQFF | TGTGCCAGCAGCTTAGGGACGGGAGGGGGCCTCGAGCAGTTCTTC
TRBD1 | few | TRBJ1-2 | TRBV4-2 | CASSQDQTGAWYGYTF | TGTGCCAGCAGCCAAGATCAGACAGGGGCATGGTATGGCTACACCTTC
- | few | TRBJ1-3 | TRBV2 | CASRQISGNTIYF | TGTGCCAGCAGACAGATCTCTGGAAACACCATATATTTT
- | - | TRBJ2-3 | TRBV19 | CASSMGRGGYTDTQYF | TGTGCCAGTAGTATGGGGCGGGGTGGTTACACAGATACGCAGTATTTT
- | - | TRBJ1-2 | TRBV7-2 | CASRAVGGKDNGYTF | TGTGCCAGCAGGGCGGTGGGCGGGAAGGATAATGGCTACACCTTC
- | - | TRBJ2-5 | TRBV9 | CASSVGGHQETQYF | TGTGCCAGCAGCGTAGGAGGGCACCAAGAGACCCAGTACTTC
TRBD2 | - | TRBJ2-1 | TRBV20-1 | CSAPGTSGKFYNEQFF | TGCAGTGCCCCTGGGACTAGCGGGAAGTTCTACAATGAGCAGTTCTTC
- | many | TRBJ2-7 | TRBV4-1 | CASSQEVGFGEQYF | TGCGCCAGCAGCCAAGAGGTAGGTTTCGGCGAGCAGTACTTC
- | - | TRBJ2-5 | TRBV9 | CASSVVTEETQYF | TGTGCCAGCAGCGTGGTGACAGAGGAGACCCAGTACTTC
TRBD2 | many | TRBJ2-1 | TRBV19 | CASSIVTSGNNEQFF | TGTGCCAGTAGTATAGTGACTAGCGGGAACAATGAGCAGTTCTTC
- | few | TRBJ1-3 | TRBV7-2 | CASSAGAGNTIYF | TGTGCCAGCAGCGCAGGTGCTGGAAACACCATATATTTT
TRBD2 | - | TRBJ2-1 | TRBV7-2 | CASSPRRGGFRSYKEQFF | TGTGCCAGCAGCCCTCGGCGGGGGGGGTTCCGCTCCTACAAAGAGCAGTTCTTC
- | few | TRBJ2-6 | TRBV20-1 | CSAAYGGANVLTF | TGCAGTGCTGCGTACGGAGGGGCCAACGTCCTGACTTTC